One sample yielded the 27 T cell receptor beta chains listed below, sequenced in a study of blood T cell repertoires in COVID-19. Method: immunoSEQ multiplex PCR; TCRdb's copy keeps in-frame clones and lacks some. The sample shows roughly 370,000 clones, around nine tenths of them seen only once. Sequencing was done on a sample of PBMCs or T cells enriched from blood (not recorded which). The receptors were sampled from a woman aged 45 to 65 who had recovered from COVID-19.

V and J are TRBV11-2 and TRBJ2-1, with 10 bases matching TRBD2. This CDR3 spans 15 amino acids. V trimming: 6 bases; J trimming: 3 bases; junction bases outside the gene matches: 5. In germline, CDR1 is SGHAT, CDR2 FQNNGV. Here the CDR3 reads CASSWTSGLYNEQFF. CDR3 in DNA: TGTGCCAGCAGTTGGACTAGCGGCCTCTACAATGAGCAGTTCTTC.

The J gene is TRBJ2-7, the V gene TRBV6-6; 8 nucleotides agree with TRBD2. This CDR3 is 11 amino acids long. With 7 bases clipped from V and 7 bases from J, the junction kept 3 bases outside the gene matches. The germline V gene has CDR1 MNHNY and CDR2 SVGAGI (reference sequence). CDR3 in amino acids: CASTPGGEQYF. CDR3 DNA: TGTGCCAGCACCCCGGGAGGGGAGCAGTACTTC.

The chain combines TRBV28 with TRBJ2-2; the match to TRBD1 covers 10 bases. This CDR3 spans 15 amino acids. Germline CDR1 and CDR2: MDHEN and SYDVKM. J lost 6 bases, V lost 6 bases, and 7 bases had no gene match. The CDR3 reads CASRTGTGASGELFF. CDR3 DNA sequence: TGTGCCAGCAGAACCGGGACAGGGGCGTCCGGGGAGCTGTTTTTT. Full variable domain (remainder filled in from reference TRBV28 and TRBJ2-2): DVKVTQSSRYLVKRTGEKVFLECVQDMDHENMFWYRQDPGLGLRLIYFSYDVKMKEKGDIPEGYSVSREKKERFSLILESASTNQTSMYLCASRTGTGASGELFFGEGSRLTVL.

The J gene is TRBJ2-2, the V gene TRBV12-5; 7 bases match TRBD1. CDR1 and CDR2 (germline): LGHNT, FRNRAP. The ends lost 6 bases at V and 3 bases at J; junction bases unmatched: 7. This CDR3 has 15 residues. CDR3 DNA sequence: TGTGCTAGTGGACGCACAGGGGAGTACACCGGGGAGCTGTTTTTT. This translates into CASGRTGEYTGELFF.

V is TRBV6-4 and J is TRBJ2-3, with TRBD1 matching over 12 bases. V dropped 3 bases and J dropped 4; count of bases not matched to a gene: 5. CDR1 is MRHNA and CDR2 is SNTAGT in the germline V gene. The CDR3 length is 16 residues. CDR3 residues: CASSEGTGGAADTQYF. CDR3 DNA: TGTGCCAGCAGTGAAGGGACAGGGGGCGCAGCAGATACGCAGTATTTT.

Only one count was recorded for this clone. V and J are TRBV30 and TRBJ2-1, with 12 bases fitting TRBD2. V shed 1 base and J 7 bases; nucleotides not matched to a gene: 5. Germline V gives CDR1 GTSNPN, CDR2 SVGIG (reference sequence). The CDR3 extends over 15 amino acids. CDR3 in amino acids: CAWSEGLAGRNEQFF. CDR3 sequence (DNA): TGTGCCTGGAGTGAAGGACTAGCGGGGAGAAATGAGCAGTTCTTC.

V and J are TRBV4-1 and TRBJ2-7; D gene uncertain. Looked up from germline, CDR1 is MGHRA and CDR2 is YSYEKL. CDR3 length equals 14 residues. The germline V and J ends were trimmed by 0 bases and 3 bases, with 9 bases remaining between them. CDR3: CASSQEVGRYEQYF. In nucleotides, the CDR3 is TGCGCCAGCAGCCAAGAAGTGGGCCGCTACGAGCAGTACTTC.

The V gene is TRBV2, the J gene TRBJ1-1, with D perhaps TRBD1 (5 bases). The CDR3 is 14 amino acids. The V gene lost 4 bases and the J gene lost 7 bases, with 16 bases spanning the gap. CDR1 SNHLY and CDR2 FYNNEI come from the germline V gene. The CDR3 reads CASSVPSTGVEAFF. The CDR3 region has the DNA TGTGCCAGCAGTGTGCCCAGTACGGGGGTTGAAGCTTTCTTT.

The chain recombines TRBV3-1 (or the pseudogene TRBV3-2) with TRBJ2-3; no firm D call. This CDR3 comprises 12 residues. Germline CDR1 reads LGHDT; CDR2 reads YNNKEL (reference sequence). Trimming removed 5 bases at V and 7 bases at J, with 10 bases between. Here the CDR3 DNA reads TGTGCCAGCAGCATTTTCGGGTATACGCAGTATTTT. It yields the protein CASSIFGYTQYF.

In this sample, this clone turned up once. The chain has TRBV28 and TRBJ1-2, with TRBD1 matching 7 bases. Germline V gene sequence: CDR1 MDHEN, CDR2 SYDVKM. Losses at the gene ends were 2 bases for V and 6 bases for J; bases not matched to a gene: 9. The CDR3 covers 15 residues. The CDR3 here is CASSLVDRRNHGYTF. CDR3 coding DNA: TGTGCCAGCAGTTTAGTGGACAGGAGGAATCATGGCTACACCTTC.

CDR3 DNA: TGTGCCAGCAGCCAAGCCCTTGTAGCACCCCTCCACTTT. Its translation is CASSQALVAPLHF. The rearrangement uses TRBV3-1 (or the pseudogene TRBV3-2) and TRBJ1-6; D not resolved. Germline V gene data show CDR1 as LGHDT and CDR2 as YNNKEL (reference sequence). The V gene lost 1 base and the J gene lost 11 bases, with 9 bases spanning the gap. The CDR3 totals 13 residues.

This clone was seen a handful of times. V gene TRBV3-1 (or the pseudogene TRBV3-2) combines with J gene TRBJ2-7, with 7 bases that match TRBD2. Germline loops: CDR1 LGHDT, CDR2 YNNKEL (reference sequence). The trim removed 4 bases at V and 3 bases at J, leaving 9 bases unmatched. CDR3 length: 15 amino acids. The CDR3 nucleotides are TGTGCCAGCAGCCGAAGAAGCGGGGCAAACTACGAGCAGTACTTC. Protein sequence: CASSRRSGANYEQYF.

The J gene is TRBJ2-5, the V gene TRBV28; 9 bases are a match to TRBD1. Germline V gene sequence: CDR1 MDHEN, CDR2 SYDVKM. V was clipped by 3 bases and J by 5 bases; unmatched bases: 7. This CDR3 contains 15 residues. The DNA for the CDR3 is TGTGCCAGCAGTTTCCCGGGACAGGGTATGGAGACCCAGTACTTC. It yields the protein CASSFPGQGMETQYF.

The chain joins TRBV20-1 to TRBJ1-1; D is ambiguous. Germline V gives CDR1 DFQATT, CDR2 SNEGSKA (reference sequence). With 5 bases removed from V and 2 bases from J, the gap between germline ends came to 6 bases. This CDR3 is built from 11 residues. DNA of the CDR3: TGCAGTGCTCCTCTTAACACTGAAGCTTTCTTT. As protein: CSAPLNTEAFF.

The chain combines TRBV6-2 or TRBV6-3 with TRBJ1-6, with D unclear. CDR3 size: 13 residues. Germline assignment: CDR1 MNHEY and CDR2 SVGEGT. Trimming took off 2 bases at V and 5 bases at J, with 4 bases between the two ends. The CDR3, as DNA: TGTGCCAGCAGTTACAGCAATAATTCACCCCTCCACTTT. This translates into CASSYSNNSPLHF.

The sample holds a few counts of this clone. This chain uses TRBV4-3 with TRBJ1-3; the match to TRBD1 covers 9 bases. The CDR3 totals 15 residues. V lost 3 bases, J lost 1 base, and 1 base stayed unmatched. In germline, CDR1 is LGHNA, CDR2 YSLEER. CDR3 loop: CASSHGTGSGNTIYF. Written as DNA, the CDR3 is TGCGCCAGCAGCCACGGGACAGGGTCTGGAAACACCATATATTTT.

The chain links TRBV4-2 to TRBJ1-2, with D tentatively TRBD1 (5 bases). Trimming shortened V by 0 bases and J by 7 bases, and 18 bases separated the two germline ends. The germline V gene encodes CDR1 LGHNA and CDR2 YNFKEQ. The CDR3 length is 16 residues. CDR3 amino acids: CASSQDALGLGVGYTF. DNA of the CDR3: TGTGCCAGCAGCCAAGATGCCCTGGGCTTAGGGGTTGGCTACACCTTC.

V gene TRBV9 combines with J gene TRBJ1-2; D unclear. Trimming pared 0 bases from V and 8 bases from J, leaving 14 bases between. The germline V gene encodes CDR1 SGDLS and CDR2 YYNGEE. The CDR3 loop spans 14 amino acids. The CDR3 DNA is TGTGCCAGCAGCGTAGCATCCGGGGTGGACGGCTACACCTTC. It specifies CASSVASGVDGYTF.

V and J are TRBV5-6 and TRBJ2-3; D perhaps matches TRBD2 (6 bases). The V gene lost 0 bases and the J gene lost 1 base, with 21 bases spanning the gap. In germline, CDR1 is SGHDT, CDR2 YYEEEE. CDR3 size: 19 residues. The CDR3 bases are TGTGCCAGCAGCTTGGAAGGAGGGTCGTTGGTGTTTGGCACAGATACGCAGTATTTT. Its translation is CASSLEGGSLVFGTDTQYF.

The chain recombines TRBV29-1 with TRBJ2-1, with 8 bases aligning to TRBD1. The germline CDR1 and CDR2 sequences are SQVTM and ANQGSEA. The CDR3 covers 15 residues. Trimming cost V 3 bases and J 5 bases; bases outside gene matches: 9. The CDR3 here is CSVDWTGKGNNEQFF. In DNA, the CDR3 is TGCAGCGTTGATTGGACAGGGAAGGGGAACAATGAGCAGTTCTTC.

This chain uses TRBV7-8 with TRBJ2-5, with D unresolved. Germline V gives CDR1 SGHVS, CDR2 FQNEAQ. The V end was cut by 1 base, the J end by 10 bases, with 7 bases between. The CDR3 is 11 residues long. For the CDR3, the DNA is TGTGCCAGCAGCTTAGAAGACTTCCAGTACTTC. Its translation: CASSLEDFQYF.

The chain joins TRBV18 to TRBJ1-2; D may be TRBD1 (5 bases). The CDR3 extends over 13 amino acids. Germline V CDR1 and CDR2: KGHSH, LQKENI. V lost 1 base, J lost 6 bases, and 9 bases lay in between. For the CDR3, the DNA is TGTGCCAGCTCACCACTTCTCAGGGATGGCTACACCTTC. Protein sequence: CASSPLLRDGYTF.

CDR3 residues: CASSHIRGANSGANVLTF. In DNA form, the CDR3 reads TGTGCCAGCAGCCACATTCGGGGAGCCAACTCTGGGGCCAACGTCCTGACTTTC. J is TRBJ2-6 and V is TRBV11-2; D might be TRBD2 (5 bases). Trimming cost V 5 bases and J 0 bases, with 17 bases left between them. The CDR3 contains 18 residues. Germline CDR1 SGHAT, CDR2 FQNNGV.

CDR3 DNA: TGCGCCAGCAGCCAAGATAGGACAGGTTTCACTGAAGCTTTCTTT. Translating gives CASSQDRTGFTEAFF. The rearrangement links TRBV4-1 to TRBJ1-1; TRBD1 aligns across 7 bases. This CDR3 has 15 amino acids. V shed 0 bases, J shed 4 bases, and the junction held 5 bases outside the gene matches. CDR1 and CDR2 (germline): MGHRA, YSYEKL.

This chain connects TRBV25-1 to TRBJ1-4; TRBD1 matches 9 bases. V was clipped by 4 bases and J by 8 bases; unmatched bases: 11. The germline V gene encodes CDR1 MGHDK and CDR2 SYGVNS. The CDR3 is made up of 16 amino acids. Written as DNA, the CDR3 is TGTGCCAGCAGTGGGTACCGGGACAGGGATACAGAAAAACTGTTTTTT. Protein: CASSGYRDRDTEKLFF.

Here the CDR3 reads CASSMGRGHSRDTQYF. CDR3 in DNA: TGTGCCAGTAGTATGGGCAGGGGGCATTCGCGAGATACGCAGTATTTT. The J gene is TRBJ2-3, the V gene TRBV19, with 8 bases that match TRBD1. CDR1 and CDR2 (germline): LNHDA, SQIVND (reference sequence). J was trimmed by 5 bases and V by 3 bases; bases with no gene match: 10. The CDR3 is 16 amino acids.

The rearrangement links TRBV10-3 to TRBJ2-3; 10 positions agree with TRBD2. Germline V lookup: CDR1 ENHRY, CDR2 SYGVKD. V lost 3 bases to trimming and J lost 7 bases; unmatched junction nucleotides: 10. CDR3 size: 16 residues. In nucleotides, the CDR3 is TGTGCCATCAGTGAAGGGCTAGCGGGGGCCCCGAATACGCAGTATTTT. Protein product: CAISEGLAGAPNTQYF.